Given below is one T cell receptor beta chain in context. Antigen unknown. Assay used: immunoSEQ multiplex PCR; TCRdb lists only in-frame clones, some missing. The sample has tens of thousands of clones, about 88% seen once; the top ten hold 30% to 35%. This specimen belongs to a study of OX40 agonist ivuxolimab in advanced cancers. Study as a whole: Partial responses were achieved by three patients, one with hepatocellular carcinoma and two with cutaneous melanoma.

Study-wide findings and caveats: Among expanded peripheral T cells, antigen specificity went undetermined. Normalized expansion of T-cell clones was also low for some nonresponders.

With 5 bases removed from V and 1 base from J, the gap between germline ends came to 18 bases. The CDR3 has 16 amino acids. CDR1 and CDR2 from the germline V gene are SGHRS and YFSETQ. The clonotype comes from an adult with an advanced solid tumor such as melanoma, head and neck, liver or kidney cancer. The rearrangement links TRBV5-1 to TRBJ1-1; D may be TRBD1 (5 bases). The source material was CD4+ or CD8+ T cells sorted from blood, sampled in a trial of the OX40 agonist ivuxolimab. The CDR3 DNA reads TGCGCCAGCAGTGGGAACCCCAGGGTGGGGAACACTGAAGCTTTCTTT. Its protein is CASSGNPRVGNTEAFF.